What follows are 18 T cell receptor beta chains derived from one specimen sequenced in a study of T cells in women clearing cervical HPV infection. Here immunoSEQ multiplex PCR was the method, and the copy in TCRdb shows in-frame clones only, minus some. Its clone listing holds 40,000 or so clones. The source material was blood buffy coat. The receptor set was obtained from a woman between 18 and 75 years old with a cervical HPV16 infection that either progressed to CIN3+ or cleared (not recorded which).

A word on this clone: The CDR3 extends 3 residues past the end of the read, so its final part is completed from the germline J gene. The chain couples TRBV19 to TRBJ2-3, with D maybe TRBD1 (6 bases). The CDR3 consists of 13 residues. Germline-derived CDR1 and CDR2 are LNHDA and SQIVND (reference sequence). The part of the CDR3 DNA that was read is TGTGCCAGTAGTATTATAGGGGGAGAGACG. Translated, it gives CASSIIGGET. The whole CDR3 sequence reads CASSIIGGETQYF.

Comment on this clone: The read ends 3 residues shy of where the CDR3 ends; the end is completed using the germline J gene. V is TRBV19 and J is TRBJ2-7, with TRBD2 matching over 9 bases. The J segment lost 5 bases and the V segment lost 0 bases, leaving 5 bases of the junction unmatched. CDR1 is LNHDA and CDR2 is SQIVND in the germline V gene (reference sequence). This CDR3 has 15 amino acids. The CDR3 loop reads CASSIEREGLDEQYF. The sequenced part of the CDR3 DNA is TGTGCCAGTAGTATAGAGCGGGAGGGCCTCGACGAG.

As regards this clone: The CDR3 end lies 3 residues beyond the end of the read and is filled in from the germline J gene. The chain has TRBV19 and TRBJ2-2; 9 bases map to TRBD2. The junction had 14 bases not matched to a gene; V was cut back by 1 base and J by 5 bases. CDR3 length equals 19 residues. The germline gives CDR1 LNHDA, CDR2 SQIVND (reference sequence). The CDR3 bases that were read are TGTGCCAGTAGTATAGGGGTGGGGACTAGCCGCTCTGGGACCGGGGAG. Protein sequence: CASSIGVGTSRSGTGE. The CDR3 as a whole reads CASSIGVGTSRSGTGELFF. Variable domain in full (rest from reference TRBV19 and TRBJ2-2): DGGITQSPKYLFRKEGQNVTLSCEQNLNHDAMYWYRQDPGQGLRLIYYSQIVNDFQKGDIAEGYSVSREKKESFPLTVTSAQKNPTAFYLCASSIGVGTSRSGTGELFFGEGSRLTVL.

Worth noting for this clone: The missing CDR3 end, 3 residues past where the read stops, is filled in from the germline J gene. This chain uses TRBV12-3 or TRBV12-4 with TRBJ1-2, with TRBD1 identical over 8 bases. V shed 7 bases and J 6 bases; nucleotides not matched to a gene: 10. The CDR3 runs 14 residues. CDR3 loop: CASTAQGALDGYTF. Partial CDR3 DNA: TGTGCCAGCACGGCCCAGGGGGCCCTCGATGGC.

Notes on this clone: From the germline J gene comes the end of the CDR3, since the read stops 3 residues before it. This chain joins TRBV11-2 and TRBJ2-5; TRBD2 might be the D (7 bases). V dropped 5 bases and J dropped 5 bases, with 12 bases sitting between them. Germline values: CDR1 SGHAT, CDR2 FQNNGV. The CDR3 length is 13 residues. The part of the CDR3 DNA that was read is TGTGCCAGCAGCAGGGGGAGGGGGGAGACC. It codes for CASSRGRGET. The entire CDR3 protein reads CASSRGRGETQYF.

On this clone itself: The read stops 3 residues short of the end of the CDR3; the missing end is completed from the germline J gene. The chain has TRBV28 and TRBJ2-7; D gene unclear. This CDR3 comprises 14 residues. The germline CDR1 and CDR2 sequences are MDHEN and SYDVKM. The germline V and J ends were trimmed by 7 bases and 2 bases, with 15 bases remaining between them. This chain's CDR3 is CASNQMMNPYEQYF. Partial CDR3 DNA: TGTGCCAGCAATCAGATGATGAACCCCTACGAG.

With respect to this clone: Coverage ceases 3 residues before the CDR3 finishes, and the germline J gene fills in the end. The chain recombines TRBV19 with TRBJ2-1; 8 bases are a match to TRBD2. The CDR3 is 15 residues long. Germline CDR1 LNHDA, CDR2 SQIVND (reference sequence). J lost 2 bases, V lost 7 bases, and 7 bases had no gene match. CDR3 sequence reads: CASNPLGLAYNEQFF. The part of the CDR3 DNA that was read is TGTGCCAGTAATCCTCTGGGACTAGCCTACAATGAG. Based on the CDR3 plus reference TRBV19 and TRBJ2-1, the full variable domain is DGGITQSPKYLFRKEGQNVTLSCEQNLNHDAMYWYRQDPGQGLRLIYYSQIVNDFQKGDIAEGYSVSREKKESFPLTVTSAQKNPTAFYLCASNPLGLAYNEQFFGPGTRLTVL.

A note on this clone: Read data end 3 residues before the CDR3 end; the end is taken from the germline J gene. The V and J genes are TRBV28 and TRBJ2-5; perhaps TRBD1 as D (6 bases). Germline CDR1 MDHEN, CDR2 SYDVKM. The length of the CDR3 is 14 residues. V was cut by 2 bases and J by 5 bases, with 12 bases left in between. The DNA read from the CDR3 is TGTGCCAGCAGTTTACGGGACATCGGGGAGACC. It encodes CASSLRDIGET. The whole CDR3 sequence reads CASSLRDIGETQYF.

Regarding this clone: From the germline J gene comes the end of the CDR3, since the read stops 3 residues before it. V usage is TRBV7-8 and J usage is TRBJ2-7, with a tentative D call TRBD2 (5 bases). V was cut by 5 bases and J by 4 bases, with 18 bases left in between. CDR1 is SGHVS, CDR2 FQNEAQ, per germline. The CDR3 length is 15 residues. CDR3 DNA (partial): TGTGCCAGCAGCGCCCTTCGCGCGGGTGGTTACGAG. Encoded protein: CASSALRAGGYE. The entire CDR3 protein is CASSALRAGGYEQYF. The full variable domain, in which reference TRBV7-8 and TRBJ2-7 provide the parts outside the CDR3, is GAGVSQSPRYKVAKRGQDVALRCDPISGHVSLFWYQQALGQGPEFLTYFQNEAQLDKSGLPSDRFFAERPEGSVSTLKIQRTQQEDSAVYLCASSALRAGGYEQYFGPGTRLTVT.

As regards this clone: With the read ending 3 residues before the CDR3 end, the germline J gene is used to fill in that end. This specimen includes other DNA sequences encoding the same CDR3. J is TRBJ2-4 and V is TRBV19; a possible D gene is TRBD1 (6 bases). This CDR3 spans 14 amino acids. The V and J ends lost 5 bases and 1 base respectively, with 9 bases between them. The germline V gene encodes CDR1 LNHDA and CDR2 SQIVND (reference sequence). Incomplete CDR3 DNA: TGTGCCAGTAGTGATGACAGGGCCAAAAACATT. Its translation is CASSDDRAKNI. The whole CDR3 reads CASSDDRAKNIQYF.

In the case of this clone: The read comes to an end 3 residues before the CDR3 does, leaving the germline J gene to fill in the end. This same CDR3 is encoded by further DNA sequences in the sample. The J gene is TRBJ1-3, the V gene TRBV5-1; 7 bases align to TRBD1. The V segment lost 4 bases and the J segment 0 bases; nucleotides outside the gene matches: 7. CDR3 size: 16 residues. Looked up from germline, CDR1 is SGHRS and CDR2 is YFSETQ. Partial CDR3 DNA: TGCGCCAGCAGCCTTGGGACAGCCGCCTCTGGAAACACC. It encodes CASSLGTAASGNT. The whole CDR3 protein reads CASSLGTAASGNTIYF.

Incomplete CDR3 DNA: TGCAGTGCTGGAGGACAGGGACCCACAGATACG. This gives the protein CSAGGQGPTDT. The complete CDR3 reads CSAGGQGPTDTQYF. V is TRBV20-1 and J is TRBJ2-3, with TRBD1 matching over 8 bases. Read sequence stops 3 residues before the CDR3 end, and the germline J gene provides the missing end. Germline CDR1 reads DFQATT; CDR2 reads SNEGSKA (reference sequence). V dropped 5 bases and J dropped 2; count of bases not matched to a gene: 6. The CDR3 loop spans 14 amino acids.

Remarks on this clone: The read is 3 residues too short to cover the CDR3 end, so that end is filled in from the germline J gene. The chain combines TRBV19 with TRBJ2-7; 9 bases match TRBD1. The CDR3 consists of 16 residues. Germline trimming cut 2 bases from V and 3 bases from J; bases unmatched to any gene: 8. CDR1 and CDR2 from the germline V gene are LNHDA and SQIVND (reference sequence). This chain's CDR3 is CASSIWGGQGHYEQYF. The sequenced CDR3 bases are TGTGCCAGTAGTATATGGGGGGGACAGGGACACTACGAG.

Concerning this clone itself: The read falls 3 residues short of the CDR3 end, and the missing part is taken from the germline J gene. The gene calls are TRBV11-2 and TRBJ1-1, with D possibly TRBD1 on 6 matching bases. CDR1 SGHAT and CDR2 FQNNGV come from the germline V gene. The CDR3 has 11 residues. Incomplete CDR3 DNA: TGTGCCAGCAGCTTAGGGGGGCCA. Its translation: CASSLGGP. The entire CDR3 reads CASSLGGPAFF.

To note about this clone: The CDR3 end lies 3 residues beyond the end of the read and is filled in from the germline J gene. The chain employs TRBV7-9 and TRBJ1-2, with D perhaps matching TRBD1 (5 bases). V lost 0 bases to trimming and J lost 7 bases, with 12 bases between them. The CDR3 is 14 amino acids. Germline lookup yields CDR1 SEHNR and CDR2 FQNEAQ (reference sequence). The sequenced CDR3 bases are TGTGCCAGCAGCTTAGCGGGCAGGGCCAGTGGC. Translated: CASSLAGRASG. The complete CDR3 sequence is CASSLAGRASGYTF.

About this clone itself: The CDR3 is cut off 3 residues early in the read; its end comes from the germline J gene. The J gene is TRBJ2-4, the V gene TRBV7-9; 9 bases agree with TRBD1. The germline V gene has CDR1 SEHNR and CDR2 FQNEAQ (reference sequence). The CDR3 covers 15 residues. The CDR3 region is CASSYYRTGDYGQYF. The DNA read from the CDR3 is TGTGCCAGCAGCTATTACCGGACAGGGGACTATGGT.

Remarks on this clone: Read coverage stops 3 residues before the CDR3 terminus; the germline J gene supplies the remainder. V is TRBV2 and J is TRBJ2-7, with 10 bases aligning to TRBD2. The CDR3 loop spans 14 amino acids. J lost 4 bases, V lost 7 bases, and 7 bases had no gene match. Germline CDR1 reads SNHLY; CDR2 reads FYNNEI. The CDR3 loop is CASKRLAGAYEQYF. CDR3 bases read: TGTGCCAGCAAAAGGCTAGCGGGAGCTTACGAG.

Regarding this clone: The read finishes 3 residues shy of the CDR3 end, and the germline J gene is used to complete it. The chain combines TRBV30 with TRBJ2-2, with D possibly being TRBD1 (6 bases). Trimming removed 3 bases from V and 4 bases from J, with 15 bases in between. The CDR3 is made up of 15 amino acids. The germline CDR1 and CDR2 sequences are GTSNPN and SVGIG (reference sequence). The chain's CDR3 is CAWRTITGFTGELFF. CDR3 DNA (partial): TGTGCCTGGAGGACGATTACAGGGTTCACCGGGGAG.